This T cell receptor (beta chain) was documented in a study of blood T cell repertoires in COVID-19. As for the study in general: Samples taken during acute and convalescent COVID-19 were collected in the United States, Italy and Spain. T cells, B-cell-depleted T cells, or PBMCs provided the cDNA or gDNA that served as material.

Libraries were prepared by immunoSEQ multiplex PCR; TCRdb keeps only in-frame clonotypes and omits some of them. The sample lists some 46,000 clones; roughly 88% were seen once. In germline, CDR1 is SGHRS, CDR2 YFSETQ. Germline trimming cut 5 bases from V and 0 bases from J; bases unmatched to any gene: 4. The CDR3 is 15 residues long. It was during active infection that Seattle patients were enrolled and then longitudinally followed. The V gene is TRBV5-1, the J gene TRBJ1-4; TRBD1 aligns across 7 bases. The source of this sequence is a woman aged 80 or older with COVID-19, enrolled during active disease. Sequenced sample: peripheral blood. As DNA, the CDR3 is TGCGCCAGCAGGACAGGGTTAGCAACTAATGAAAAACTGTTTTTT. Protein: CASRTGLATNEKLFF.